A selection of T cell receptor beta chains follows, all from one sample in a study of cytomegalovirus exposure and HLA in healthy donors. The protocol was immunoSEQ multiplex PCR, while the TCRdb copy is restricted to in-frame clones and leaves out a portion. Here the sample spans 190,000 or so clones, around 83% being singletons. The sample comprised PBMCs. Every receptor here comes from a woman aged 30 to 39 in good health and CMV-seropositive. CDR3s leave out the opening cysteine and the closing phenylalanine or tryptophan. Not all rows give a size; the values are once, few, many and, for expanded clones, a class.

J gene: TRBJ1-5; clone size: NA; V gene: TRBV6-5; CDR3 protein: ASRLGTGTNQPQH
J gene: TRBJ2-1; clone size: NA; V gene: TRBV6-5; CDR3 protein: ASSYSRQGAYNEQF
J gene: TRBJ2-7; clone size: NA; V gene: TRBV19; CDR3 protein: ASSIDARFSEQY
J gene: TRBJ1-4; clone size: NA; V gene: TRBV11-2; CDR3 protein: ASSTGQLNEKLF
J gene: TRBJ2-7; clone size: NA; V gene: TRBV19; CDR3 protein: ASSKNWRSYEQY
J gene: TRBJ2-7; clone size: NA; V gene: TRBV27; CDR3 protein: ASSKIGRDRYEQY
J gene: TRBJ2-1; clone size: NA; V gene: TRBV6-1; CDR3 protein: ASSSGGQGYNEQF
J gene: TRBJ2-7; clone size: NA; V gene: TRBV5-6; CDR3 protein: ASSLARGLGEQY
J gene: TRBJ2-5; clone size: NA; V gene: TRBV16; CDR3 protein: ASSELYEETQY
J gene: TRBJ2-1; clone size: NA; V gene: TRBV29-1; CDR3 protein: SVVGGTMSYNEQF
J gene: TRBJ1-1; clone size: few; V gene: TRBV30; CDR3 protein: AWSGNRAGTEAF
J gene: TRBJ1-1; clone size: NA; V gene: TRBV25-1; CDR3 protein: ASAPRGPTEAF
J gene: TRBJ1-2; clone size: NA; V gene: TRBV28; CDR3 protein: ASSLASRFGGYT
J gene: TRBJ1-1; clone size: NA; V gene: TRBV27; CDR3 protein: ASMVRGTEAF
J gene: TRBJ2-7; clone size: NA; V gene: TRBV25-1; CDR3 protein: ASTTAHYEQY
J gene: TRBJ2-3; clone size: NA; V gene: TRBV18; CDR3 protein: ASSPLGQGSTDTQY
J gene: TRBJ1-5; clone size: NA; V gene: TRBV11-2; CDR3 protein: ASSTGTGANQPQH
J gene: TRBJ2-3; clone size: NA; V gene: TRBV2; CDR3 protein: ASNTPLATDTQY
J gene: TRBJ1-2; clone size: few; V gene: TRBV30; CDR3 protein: AWYREGYGYT
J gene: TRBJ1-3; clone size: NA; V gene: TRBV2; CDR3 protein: ASSDPGITGNTIY
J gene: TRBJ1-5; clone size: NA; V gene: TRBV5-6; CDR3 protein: ASSLGPGGNQPQH
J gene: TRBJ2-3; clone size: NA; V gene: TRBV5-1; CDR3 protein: ASSSFSGRDADTQY
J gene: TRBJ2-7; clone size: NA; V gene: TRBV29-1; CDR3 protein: SVGHSRYEQY
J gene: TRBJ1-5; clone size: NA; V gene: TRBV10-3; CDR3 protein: AISELAKEPQH
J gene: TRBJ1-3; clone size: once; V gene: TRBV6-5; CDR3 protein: ASSPTLSGNTIY
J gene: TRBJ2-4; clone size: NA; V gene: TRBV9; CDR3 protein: ASSAPGVNIQY
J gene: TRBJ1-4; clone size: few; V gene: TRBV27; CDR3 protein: ASSLSTDPRGLPTSATNEKLF